Following are 25 T cell receptor beta chains from one sample sequenced in a study of T cells after yellow fever vaccination. TCRdb called the 5' RACE reads again in MiXCR, with one record for every CDR3 protein. This sample has 620,000 or so distinct CDR3 sequences; about 17% occur once, and the top ten carry roughly 17%. The material was PBMCs, obtained less than 6 days after the first yellow fever vaccination. The origin of the receptors is a man aged 18 to 29 who received the YFV17D yellow fever vaccine.

The genes are TRBV20-1 and TRBJ1-4; TRBD1 matches 9 bases. The germline gives CDR1 DFQATT, CDR2 SNEGSKA (reference sequence). This CDR3 spans 16 amino acids. The V gene end was trimmed by 3 bases and the J gene end by 7 bases; junction bases not matched to a gene: 12. DNA for the CDR3: TGCAGTGCTAGGCCCAATGAGGGACAGGGTCGTGAAAAACTGTTTTTT. Translation: CSARPNEGQGREKLFF.

This clonotype has only a few counts. This rearrangement joins TRBV27 to TRBJ2-7; D is uncertain. The CDR3 is made up of 14 amino acids. Per germline, CDR1 MNHEY and CDR2 SMNVEV (reference sequence). Trimming stripped 5 bases from V and 0 bases from J, with 11 bases between. DNA for the CDR3: TGTGCCAGCAGTCTACTCCCAAGCTCCTACGAGCAGTACTTC. This gives the protein CASSLLPSSYEQYF.

The chain employs TRBV6-2 or TRBV6-3 and TRBJ2-1, with 9 bases lining up with TRBD2. V was clipped by 3 bases and J by 5 bases; unmatched bases: 8. The CDR3 is 16 residues long. Germline CDR1 is MNHEY and CDR2 is SVGEGT. In nucleotides, the CDR3 is TGTGCCAGCAGTTATTCCATAGCGGGGGAGGACAATGAGCAGTTCTTC. Its protein is CASSYSIAGEDNEQFF.

This clonotype was observed a handful of times. This chain joins TRBV5-1 and TRBJ1-2, with 7 bases fitting TRBD1. The CDR3 sequence is 15 residues long. The germline V gene encodes CDR1 SGHRS and CDR2 YFSETQ. Trimming at V came to 4 bases and at J to 4 bases, leaving 10 bases not matched to a gene. CDR3 nucleotide sequence: TGCGCCAGCAGCCAGGGGACAGCTAACCTCTATGGCTACACCTTC. Its translation is CASSQGTANLYGYTF.

The chain has TRBV7-2 and TRBJ1-5; D gene unclear. Germline CDR1 is SGHTA and CDR2 is FQGNSA. CDR3 length: 14 residues. The germline V and J ends were trimmed by 2 bases and 5 bases, with 10 bases remaining between them. The CDR3 nucleotides read TGTGCCAGCAGCTTAACAATTGCGGATCAGCCCCAGCATTTT. As protein: CASSLTIADQPQHF.

The genes are TRBV12-3 or TRBV12-4 and TRBJ1-1; TRBD1 matches 7 bases. J lost 4 bases, V lost 6 bases, and 14 bases had no gene match. The CDR3 is 16 residues long. Written as DNA, the CDR3 is TGTGCCAGCAGGCACCGACAGGGTTCTGGAGGCACTGAAGCTTTCTTT. Translation: CASRHRQGSGGTEAFF.

This rearrangement joins TRBV7-9 to TRBJ1-6; 7 nucleotides line up with TRBD1. The germline V gene encodes CDR1 SEHNR and CDR2 FQNEAQ (reference sequence). The length of the CDR3 is 12 residues. The trim removed 8 bases at V and 5 bases at J, leaving 0 bases unmatched. The CDR3 spells CASGQDNSPLHF. In DNA, the CDR3 is TGTGCCAGCGGACAGGATAATTCACCCCTCCACTTT.

This clonotype was detected a few times. This sequence joins TRBV30 and TRBJ2-7, with 9 bases identical to TRBD1. Germline CDR1 GTSNPN, CDR2 SVGIG (reference sequence). The CDR3 totals 12 residues. Trimming took 5 bases from V and 3 from J; bases not matched to a gene: 2. CDR3: CAWETGGYEQYF. CDR3 sequence (DNA): TGTGCCTGGGAGACAGGGGGCTACGAGCAGTACTTC.

This clonotype was detected only a few times. The chain has TRBV4-3 and TRBJ2-7; 7 positions match TRBD2. CDR1 LGHNA and CDR2 YSLEER come from the germline V gene. The CDR3 is made up of 17 amino acids. J gave up 0 bases and V 0 bases, and 8 bases lay outside the gene matches. The CDR3 coding sequence is TGCGCCAGCAGCCAAGAAGCCGGTCGGGACTACTCCTACGAGCAGTACTTC. It yields the protein CASSQEAGRDYSYEQYF.

This clonotype was observed a handful of times. V is TRBV27 and J is TRBJ2-1, with D perhaps given as TRBD1 or TRBD2 (5 bases each). This CDR3 is built from 14 residues. Germline assignment: CDR1 MNHEY and CDR2 SMNVEV (reference sequence). The V gene lost 4 bases and the J gene lost 6 bases, with 13 bases spanning the gap. CDR3 nucleotide sequence: TGTGCCAGCAGTTATTCGGGACCCTCCAATGAGCAGTTCTTC. Protein product: CASSYSGPSNEQFF.

The chain joins TRBV4-3 to TRBJ1-1, with TRBD1 matching over 12 bases. CDR3 length: 20 residues. With 0 bases clipped from V and 5 bases from J, the junction kept 16 bases outside the gene matches. Germline-derived CDR1 and CDR2 are LGHNA and YSLEER. CDR3 coding DNA: TGCGCCAGCAGCCAAGATAGGGCACGGGACAGGGGGCTCAGAGCTACTGAAGCTTTCTTT. It is translated as CASSQDRARDRGLRATEAFF.

This clonotype was picked up a small number of times. The genes are TRBV4-3 and TRBJ2-5; a weak D match, TRBD1 (5 bases). The germline V gene encodes CDR1 LGHNA and CDR2 YSLEER. The CDR3 runs 13 residues. The V end was cut by 0 bases, the J end by 5 bases, with 7 bases between. The DNA for the CDR3 is TGCGCCAGCAGCCAAGATGCAGGGGAGACCCAGTACTTC. Translation gives CASSQDAGETQYF.

The chain is built from TRBV7-2 and TRBJ1-2, with 7 bases that match TRBD1. Germline values: CDR1 SGHTA, CDR2 FQGNSA. The CDR3 has 13 amino acids. The trim removed 5 bases at V and 7 bases at J, leaving 7 bases unmatched. The CDR3 DNA follows: TGTGCCAGCAGCCCGGACAGGTTTCGTGGCTACACCTTC. Translating it yields CASSPDRFRGYTF.

In this sample, this clonotype turned up a few times. The J gene is TRBJ1-3, the V gene TRBV2, with a tentative D call TRBD1 (6 bases). Germline lookup yields CDR1 SNHLY and CDR2 FYNNEI. Trimming pared 3 bases from V and 5 bases from J, leaving 8 bases between. The CDR3 runs to 13 residues. The CDR3 DNA follows: TGTGCCAGCAGTGAGACAGGTCGAAACACCATATATTTT. This sequence encodes CASSETGRNTIYF. The variable domain in full, completed from reference TRBV2 and TRBJ1-3, reads EPEVTQTPSHQVTQMGQEVILRCVPISNHLYFYWYRQILGQKVEFLVSFYNNEISEKSEIFDDQFSVERPDGSNFTLKIRSTKLEDSAMYFCASSETGRNTIYFGEGSWLTVV.

The chain recombines TRBV20-1 with TRBJ2-3; D call uncertain. The CDR3 has 13 amino acids. Germline CDR1 and CDR2: DFQATT and SNEGSKA (reference sequence). V lost 0 bases and J 2 bases, leaving 6 bases between the germline ends. The CDR3 region has the DNA TGCAGTGCTAGAGATCTCTTCACAGATACGCAGTATTTT. This codes for CSARDLFTDTQYF.

This clonotype came up a few times. The chain couples TRBV28 to TRBJ2-3, with D possibly TRBD2 on 6 matching bases. Trimming left V 6 bases short and J 6 bases short, with 19 bases between. The germline V gene encodes CDR1 MDHEN and CDR2 SYDVKM. The CDR3 is 15 amino acids. The CDR3 loop is CASSLRTRGIDTQYF. The CDR3 coding sequence is TGTGCCAGCAGCCTTCGGACACGGGGGATCGATACGCAGTATTTT. The full variable domain, completed using reference TRBV28 and TRBJ2-3, is DVKVTQSSRYLVKRTGEKVFLECVQDMDHENMFWYRQDPGLGLRLIYFSYDVKMKEKGDIPEGYSVSREKKERFSLILESASTNQTSMYLCASSLRTRGIDTQYFGPGTRLTVL.

This sequence joins TRBV18 and TRBJ1-5, with a possible D match to TRBD1 (6 bases). Trimming took 3 bases from V and 6 from J, leaving 9 bases between them. Looked up from germline, CDR1 is KGHSH and CDR2 is LQKENI. This CDR3 is built from 13 residues. In DNA form, the CDR3 reads TGTGCCAGCTCACCGGGGGCCGGTCAGCCCCAGCATTTT. Encoded protein: CASSPGAGQPQHF.

This clonotype was observed a few times. The V gene is TRBV5-1, the J gene TRBJ1-2; D gene unclear. The V gene's germline CDR1 is SGHRS and CDR2 YFSETQ. The CDR3 runs 15 residues. Trimming shortened V by 0 bases and J by 2 bases, and 11 bases separated the two germline ends. The CDR3 loop reads CASSLEGDLNYGYTF. CDR3 in DNA: TGCGCCAGCAGCTTGGAGGGTGATTTAAACTATGGCTACACCTTC.

The chain is built from TRBV18 and TRBJ2-3; unclear D gene. V lost 0 bases and J 8 bases, leaving 15 bases between the germline ends. The V gene's germline CDR1 is KGHSH and CDR2 LQKENI. This CDR3 is built from 15 residues. The CDR3 DNA follows: TGTGCCAGCTCACCACCTATATTTGGGGTCGCTACGCAGTATTTT. Protein sequence: CASSPPIFGVATQYF.

This clonotype came up a few times. The chain joins TRBV7-2 to TRBJ2-3; the match to TRBD2 covers 13 bases. Trimming at V came to 0 bases and at J to 4 bases, leaving 4 bases not matched to a gene. The CDR3 is made up of 17 amino acids. The germline CDR1 and CDR2 sequences are SGHTA and FQGNSA. The CDR3 region is CASSLAGLAGEADTQYF. The CDR3 DNA reads as TGTGCCAGCAGCTTAGCCGGACTAGCGGGGGAGGCAGATACGCAGTATTTT.

This clonotype was observed a handful of times. The V and J genes are TRBV2 and TRBJ2-5; D is perhaps TRBD1 or TRBD2 (6 bases each). Germline CDR1 SNHLY, CDR2 FYNNEI. The length of the CDR3 is 16 residues. V shed 6 bases and J shed 3 bases, with 20 bases lying between them. The CDR3 spells CASSEPRGPPEETQYF. The CDR3 bases are TGTGCCAGCAGCGAACCCCGGGGGCCCCCCGAAGAGACCCAGTACTTC.

This clonotype was observed a handful of times. The V and J genes are TRBV5-6 and TRBJ1-5; no reliable D call. V was trimmed by 0 bases and J by 0 bases, leaving 7 bases between them. The CDR3 consists of 15 residues. CDR1 is SGHDT, CDR2 YYEEEE, per germline. The CDR3 spells CASSLGGHSNQPQHF. For the CDR3, the DNA is TGTGCCAGCAGCTTGGGAGGCCATAGCAATCAGCCCCAGCATTTT.

This sequence joins TRBV12-3 or TRBV12-4 and TRBJ2-2; D gene ambiguous. The length of the CDR3 is 14 residues. Trimming left V 6 bases short and J 6 bases short, with 14 bases between. The CDR3 protein is CASSLSVGPGELFF. The DNA for the CDR3 is TGTGCCAGCAGCCTGAGTGTGGGCCCCGGGGAGCTGTTTTTT.

This clonotype has only a few counts. This chain uses TRBV12-3 or TRBV12-4 with TRBJ2-5; D gene ambiguous. V was clipped by 3 bases and J by 0 bases, with 8 bases between them. The CDR3 consists of 14 residues. CDR3 bases: TGTGCCAGCAGTTTCAGCGAGTACCAAGAGACCCAGTACTTC. Its translation is CASSFSEYQETQYF.

This clonotype was detected a few times. CDR3 coding DNA: TGCGCCAGCAGTCCGGAGACAGGGGAGAATGAAAAACTGTTTTTT. It translates to CASSPETGENEKLFF. V gene TRBV4-3 combines with J gene TRBJ1-4; 8 bases agree with TRBD1. Germline CDR1 reads LGHNA; CDR2 reads YSLEER. The CDR3 extends over 15 amino acids. V was pared by 6 bases and J by 5 bases, with 8 bases of the junction left unmatched.